This T cell receptor beta chain is from a study of T cell responses to AZD1222 COVID-19 vaccine. On the study more broadly: Recipients boosted at about 4 weeks or about 12 weeks are pooled.

Germline V gene data show CDR1 as LNHDA and CDR2 as SQIVND (reference sequence). The J segment lost 5 bases and the V segment lost 5 bases, leaving 6 bases of the junction unmatched. This CDR3 has 15 residues. Regarding the study as a whole: Reportedly, nearly half of unique spike TCRs recognized epitopes outside B.1.351/B.1.1.7 mutations. Donors, mostly white British, included more females; clonal diversity was possibly underestimated.

As regards this clone: The antigen is undetermined.

Clones were read by immunoSEQ multiplex PCR, and TCRdb kept only the in-frame ones, dropping some. The data contain approximately 110,000 clones, around 89% of them singletons. The V gene is TRBV19, the J gene TRBJ2-1, with TRBD2 identical over 10 bases. Sequences were derived from peripheral blood, sampled on day 0 of AZD1222 vaccination. The TCR originated in an adult in good health. The CDR3 DNA sequence: TGTGCCAGTAGTGTAACTAGCGGGGATCACAATGAGCAGTTCTTC. It codes for CASSVTSGDHNEQFF.